A selection of T cell receptor beta chains follows, all from one sample in a study of blood T cells in healthy people across ages. TCRdb re-derived calls from the 5' RACE reads in MiXCR, one entry per CDR3 protein. Of 1.5 million to 2 million distinct CDR3 sequences in the sample, approximately 30% were seen once. Sequenced sample: blood. The receptor set was obtained from a woman aged 25-40 years in good health. CDR3s include the opening cysteine and the closing phenylalanine or tryptophan. Only part of the rows carry a size: once, few, many, or a class if the clone is expanded.

V gene: TRBV12-3/TRBV12-4; J gene: TRBJ2-1; clone size: many; CDR3 protein: CASSLAWEQFF
V gene: TRBV20-1; J gene: TRBJ1-5; clone size: .; CDR3 protein: CSIYGQNQPQHF
V gene: TRBV20-1; J gene: TRBJ1-2; clone size: .; CDR3 protein: CSAGSGQGYGYTF
V gene: TRBV2; J gene: TRBJ1-2; clone size: few; CDR3 protein: CSSSGDRGSVGYTF
V gene: TRBV12-3/TRBV12-4; J gene: TRBJ2-1; clone size: .; CDR3 protein: CASSFEYPGNEQFF
V gene: TRBV13; J gene: TRBJ2-3; clone size: .; CDR3 protein: CASSFLAGNWLSTDTQYF
V gene: TRBV3-1; J gene: TRBJ1-4; clone size: few; CDR3 protein: CASSPYPANEKLFF
V gene: TRBV27; J gene: TRBJ1-1; clone size: many; CDR3 protein: CASSTGQNTEAFF
V gene: TRBV5-6; J gene: TRBJ2-1; clone size: .; CDR3 protein: CASSELGTSGDYNEQFF
V gene: TRBV29-1; J gene: TRBJ2-3; clone size: few; CDR3 protein: CSASSGGPTDTQYF
V gene: TRBV12-3/TRBV12-4; J gene: TRBJ2-3; clone size: .; CDR3 protein: CASSLPGLAADTQYF
V gene: TRBV20-1; J gene: TRBJ2-7; clone size: many; CDR3 protein: CSAPQGSAPEQYF
V gene: TRBV9; J gene: TRBJ2-7; clone size: many; CDR3 protein: CASSLHSGTGGSEQYF
V gene: TRBV29-1; J gene: TRBJ1-5; clone size: few; CDR3 protein: CSVSTGQGGTYSNQPQHF
V gene: TRBV13; J gene: TRBJ2-1; clone size: .; CDR3 protein: CASSLAGGPVGEQFF
V gene: TRBV9; J gene: TRBJ2-7; clone size: .; CDR3 protein: CASSVAAGSPHEQYF
V gene: TRBV19; J gene: TRBJ2-1; clone size: few; CDR3 protein: CASSIPERGGNEQFF
V gene: TRBV6-5; J gene: TRBJ2-3; clone size: few; CDR3 protein: CASSYGGIGVGRTDTQYF
V gene: TRBV7-2; J gene: TRBJ1-5; clone size: few; CDR3 protein: CASSLARGTGGSQPQHF
V gene: TRBV20-1; J gene: TRBJ2-5; clone size: many; CDR3 protein: CSVGLQETQYF
V gene: TRBV4-1; J gene: TRBJ2-4; clone size: few; CDR3 protein: CASSQVRTSGVGSIQYF
V gene: TRBV6-1; J gene: TRBJ2-2; clone size: .; CDR3 protein: CASSDLSGELFF
V gene: TRBV12-3/TRBV12-4; J gene: TRBJ2-7; clone size: many; CDR3 protein: CASSPLFRVRYEQYF
V gene: TRBV10-3; J gene: TRBJ2-3; clone size: many; CDR3 protein: CAISEGSKGDTQYF
V gene: TRBV20-1; J gene: TRBJ2-2; clone size: .; CDR3 protein: CSAGVRDTKGELFF
V gene: TRBV20-1; J gene: TRBJ1-6; clone size: many; CDR3 protein: CSARLDGNNSPLHF
V gene: TRBV12-3/TRBV12-4; J gene: TRBJ1-5; clone size: .; CDR3 protein: CASSSHRGGQPQHF
V gene: TRBV5-5; J gene: TRBJ2-3; clone size: .; CDR3 protein: CASSSGRPDTQYF
V gene: TRBV5-1; J gene: TRBJ1-1; clone size: once; CDR3 protein: CASSAGTGNPEAFF
V gene: TRBV18; J gene: TRBJ2-7; clone size: few; CDR3 protein: CASSPAPGRQTEQYF
V gene: TRBV4-2; J gene: TRBJ2-3; clone size: .; CDR3 protein: CASRTGTSGGISTDTQYF
V gene: TRBV4-2; J gene: TRBJ2-3; clone size: .; CDR3 protein: CASSQSTVDTQYF